The sequence of this T cell receptor (beta chain) was determined in a study of cytomegalovirus exposure and HLA in healthy donors. Study outcomes and limitations: One variant, a missense change in DCLRE1C, was linked in a later analysis to TCR beta V- and J-gene trimming.

This clone was counted once. Its antigen is still unknown. 60 Vbeta and 13 Jbeta primers were used in PCR. TCRdb keeps only in-frame clones here, not all; method: immunoSEQ multiplex PCR. Here the sample spans 95,000 to 150,000 clones, more than 70% being singletons. V gave up 0 bases and J gave up 8 bases; unmatched junction bases: 4. The CDR3 is 16 amino acids. The germline V gene has CDR1 KGHSH and CDR2 LQKENI. Input material: PBMCs. The chain uses TRBV18 and TRBJ1-4; 12 bases agree with TRBD1. The TCR sequence derives from a woman aged 50 to 60 in good health and CMV-seropositive. The CDR3 coding sequence is TGTGCCAGCTCACCACCGGGGACAGGGGGCCAGGAAAAACTGTTTTTT. This codes for CASSPPGTGGQEKLFF.